One sample yielded the 18 T cell receptor beta chains listed below, sequenced in a study of shared clonotypes between healthy human individuals. Method: immunoSEQ multiplex PCR; TCRdb's copy keeps in-frame clones and lacks some. The repertoire holds 400,000 to 500,000 clones, with approximately 80% as singletons. Sequenced: PBMCs. Receptors originate from a woman aged 40-49 years in good health. Some clones in this sample may be carry-over from other donors' samples.

The V call is TRBV4-1, the J call TRBJ1-4, with a tentative D call TRBD1 (6 bases). CDR3 length: 15 amino acids. Trimming left V 7 bases short and J 8 bases short, with 20 bases between. Per germline, CDR1 MGHRA and CDR2 YSYEKL. CDR3: CASKWRGALGEKLFF. As DNA, the CDR3 is TGCGCCAGCAAGTGGCGGGGGGCGCTGGGCGAAAAACTGTTTTTT.

This clone was seen many times. The chain has TRBV7-9 and TRBJ1-1; possibly TRBD1 for D (6 bases). CDR3 length equals 14 residues. Per the germline V gene, CDR1 is SEHNR and CDR2 is FQNEAQ (reference sequence). V gave up 2 bases and J gave up 1 base, with 8 bases separating them. The CDR3 nucleotides read TGTGCCAGCAGCTTACAGGGGACGAACACTGAAGCTTTCTTT. Encoded protein: CASSLQGTNTEAFF.

This sequence joins TRBV7-7 and TRBJ2-1; TRBD2 aligns across 13 bases. The germline V gene has CDR1 SSHAT and CDR2 FNYEAQ (reference sequence). This CDR3 has 15 residues. V lost 5 bases, J lost 8 bases, and 6 bases stayed unmatched. CDR3 residues: CASSPGLAGIYEQFF. Here the CDR3 DNA reads TGTGCCAGCAGCCCGGGACTAGCGGGGATATATGAGCAGTTCTTC.

The genes are TRBV5-4 and TRBJ1-3, with D hard to call. Germline CDR1 SGHNT, CDR2 YYREEE (reference sequence). V was clipped by 6 bases and J by 2 bases, with 21 bases between them. CDR3 size: 17 residues. Here the CDR3 reads CASTDLGPAGTGNTIYF. The CDR3 DNA follows: TGTGCCAGCACCGATTTGGGCCCTGCTGGGACTGGAAACACCATATATTTT.

This clone was detected only a few times. CDR3 residues: CSVKRSGSTDTQYF. CDR3 coding DNA: TGCAGCGTGAAAAGGAGCGGAAGCACAGATACGCAGTATTTT. The chain uses TRBV29-1 and TRBJ2-3, with a possible D match to TRBD2 (5 bases). The V gene lost 6 bases and the J gene lost 0 bases, with 13 bases spanning the gap. Germline CDR1 reads SQVTM; CDR2 reads ANQGSEA. This CDR3 has 14 amino acids.

The chain uses TRBV9 and TRBJ2-2; D may be TRBD2 (6 bases). Per germline, CDR1 SGDLS and CDR2 YYNGEE. The CDR3 has 15 amino acids. Between the trimmed V and J ends, which lost 4 bases and 5 bases, there was a span of 15 bases. The CDR3 DNA reads as TGTGCCAGCAGCCCCTGGGACTCCCAGACCGGGGAGCTGTTTTTT. Translating it yields CASSPWDSQTGELFF.

This clone has only a few counts. CDR3 DNA: TGTGCCAGCAGCTCGATCGTGACAGGGGCCCTGTCTGGAAACACCATATATTTT. It yields the protein CASSSIVTGALSGNTIYF. The rearrangement joins TRBV7-8 to TRBJ1-3; 8 positions match TRBD1. V shed 4 bases and J 1 base; nucleotides not matched to a gene: 12. This CDR3 has 18 residues. Germline V lookup: CDR1 SGHVS, CDR2 FQNEAQ.

The V gene is TRBV7-9, the J gene TRBJ1-2; perhaps TRBD1 as D (6 bases). CDR3 length: 14 residues. The germline gives CDR1 SEHNR, CDR2 FQNEAQ (reference sequence). Trimming took off 1 base at V and 6 bases at J, with 12 bases between the two ends. The CDR3, as DNA: TGTGCCAGCAGCTTAGATGGGACAAGCCATGGCTACACCTTC. The encoded protein is CASSLDGTSHGYTF.

This clone was picked up a small number of times. The V gene is TRBV2, the J gene TRBJ2-5; 11 bases match TRBD1. TRBJ2-7 matches the DNA end more closely, so the J call is doubtful. The CDR3 covers 13 residues. The germline gives CDR1 SNHLY, CDR2 FYNNEI. CDR3: CATGTGGSYEQYF. CDR3 coding DNA: TGTGCTACCGGGACAGGGGGCTCCTACGAGCAGTACTTC.

V is TRBV2 and J is TRBJ2-7, with 10 bases fitting TRBD1. Germline loops: CDR1 SNHLY, CDR2 FYNNEI. Unmatched junction bases numbered 4, after V lost 2 bases and J lost 3 bases. The CDR3 has 15 amino acids. CDR3 loop: CASSETTGGYYEQYF. For the CDR3, the DNA is TGTGCCAGCAGTGAAACGACAGGGGGCTACTACGAGCAGTACTTC. The variable domain in full, completed from reference TRBV2 and TRBJ2-7, reads EPEVTQTPSHQVTQMGQEVILRCVPISNHLYFYWYRQILGQKVEFLVSFYNNEISEKSEIFDDQFSVERPDGSNFTLKIRSTKLEDSAMYFCASSETTGGYYEQYFGPGTRLTVT.

This chain uses TRBV6-1 with TRBJ1-4; perhaps TRBD1 as D (5 bases). CDR3 length: 14 amino acids. Trimming removed 4 bases at V and 7 bases at J, with 13 bases between. From germline, CDR1 is MNHNS and CDR2 SASEGT. CDR3 loop: CASSGGRRGEKLFF. In DNA form, the CDR3 reads TGTGCCAGCAGTGGGGGTCGGAGGGGTGAAAAACTGTTTTTT.

The V call is TRBV11-1, the J call TRBJ2-2, with D perhaps being TRBD1 or TRBD2 (5 bases each). The CDR3 is 11 residues long. In germline, CDR1 is SGHAT, CDR2 FQDESV (reference sequence). Trimming left V 5 bases short and J 8 bases short, with 6 bases between. The CDR3: CASSGGGELFF. The CDR3 bases are TGTGCCAGCAGCGGGGGTGGGGAGCTGTTTTTT.

Regarding this clone: A much larger clonotype is one base distant, so this may be a read error. J is TRBJ1-1 and V is TRBV19; D remains ambiguous. CDR1 is LNHDA, CDR2 SQIVND, per germline (reference sequence). Trimming pared 8 bases from V and 1 base from J, leaving 14 bases between. The CDR3 is 14 amino acids. The CDR3 region has the DNA TGTGCCAGTTGGCCGGGTTGGGCGAACACTGAAGCTTTCTTT. It is translated as CASWPGWANTEAFF.

The chain joins TRBV28 to TRBJ1-1; D is unclear. The CDR3 is made up of 14 amino acids. The V end was cut by 2 bases, the J end by 5 bases, with 12 bases between. The germline gives CDR1 MDHEN, CDR2 SYDVKM. The CDR3 loop reads CASSLAGRETEAFF. The CDR3 DNA follows: TGTGCCAGCAGTTTAGCAGGCCGAGAGACTGAAGCTTTCTTT.

The chain combines TRBV28 with TRBJ2-6, with no clear D. CDR1 and CDR2 (germline): MDHEN, SYDVKM. Trimming shortened V by 5 bases and J by 1 base, and 6 bases separated the two germline ends. The CDR3 is 14 residues long. CDR3: CASSAGSGANVLTF. CDR3 coding DNA: TGTGCCAGCAGTGCAGGATCTGGGGCCAACGTCCTGACTTTC.

This clone was observed a handful of times. V usage is TRBV18 and J usage is TRBJ2-7, with unresolved D. The V end lost 2 bases, the J end lost 0 bases, and 11 bases lay between the germline ends. CDR3 length equals 15 residues. Per the germline V gene, CDR1 is KGHSH and CDR2 is LQKENI. In DNA form, the CDR3 reads TGTGCCAGCTCACCAAGAAGTCTGAGCTCCTACGAGCAGTACTTC. Translating it yields CASSPRSLSSYEQYF.

There are a few counts of this clone. This chain links TRBV9 with TRBJ1-1; D is ambiguous. Trimming removed 4 bases at V and 4 bases at J, with 8 bases between. The CDR3 has 12 residues. Per germline, CDR1 SGDLS and CDR2 YYNGEE. In nucleotides, the CDR3 is TGTGCCAGCAGCCCCCGGACCACTGAAGCTTTCTTT. It yields the protein CASSPRTTEAFF.

The CDR3 nucleotides read TGTGCCAGCAGTTCCCCCGCCTCTGGAAACACCATATATTTT. Its translation: CASSSPASGNTIYF. This chain joins TRBV28 and TRBJ1-3; D is unclear. V dropped 4 bases and J dropped 0 bases, with 7 bases sitting between them. Germline V gives CDR1 MDHEN, CDR2 SYDVKM. This CDR3 region has 14 residues.